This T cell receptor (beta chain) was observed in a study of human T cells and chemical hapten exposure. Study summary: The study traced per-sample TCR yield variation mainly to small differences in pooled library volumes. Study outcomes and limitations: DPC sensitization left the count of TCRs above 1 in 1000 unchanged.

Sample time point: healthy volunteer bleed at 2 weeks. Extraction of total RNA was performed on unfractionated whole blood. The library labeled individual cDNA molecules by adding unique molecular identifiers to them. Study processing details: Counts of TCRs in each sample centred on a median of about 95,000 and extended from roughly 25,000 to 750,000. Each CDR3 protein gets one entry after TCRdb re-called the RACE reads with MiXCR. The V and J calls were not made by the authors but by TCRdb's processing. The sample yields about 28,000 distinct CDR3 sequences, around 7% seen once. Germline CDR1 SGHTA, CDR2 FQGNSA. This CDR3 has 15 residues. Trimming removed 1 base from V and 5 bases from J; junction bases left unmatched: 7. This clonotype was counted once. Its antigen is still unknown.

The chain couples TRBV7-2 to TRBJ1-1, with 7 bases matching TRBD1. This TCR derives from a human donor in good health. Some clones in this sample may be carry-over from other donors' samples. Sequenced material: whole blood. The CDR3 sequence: CASSLVAGGQTEAFF. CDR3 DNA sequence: TGTGCCAGCAGCTTAGTTGCAGGGGGGCAAACTGAAGCTTTCTTT.